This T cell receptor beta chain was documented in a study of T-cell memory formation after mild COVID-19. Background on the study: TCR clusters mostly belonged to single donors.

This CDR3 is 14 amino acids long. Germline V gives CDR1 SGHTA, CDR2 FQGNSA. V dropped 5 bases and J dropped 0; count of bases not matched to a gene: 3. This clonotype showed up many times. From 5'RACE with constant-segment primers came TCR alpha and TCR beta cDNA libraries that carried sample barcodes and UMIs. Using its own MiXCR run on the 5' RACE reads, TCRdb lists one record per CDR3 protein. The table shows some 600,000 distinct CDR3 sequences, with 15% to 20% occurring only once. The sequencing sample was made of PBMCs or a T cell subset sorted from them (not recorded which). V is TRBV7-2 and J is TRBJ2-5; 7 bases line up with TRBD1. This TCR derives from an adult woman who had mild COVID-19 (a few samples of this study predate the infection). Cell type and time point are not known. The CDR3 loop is CASSQGDHQETQYF. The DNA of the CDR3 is TGTGCCAGCAGCCAGGGGGATCACCAAGAGACCCAGTACTTC.